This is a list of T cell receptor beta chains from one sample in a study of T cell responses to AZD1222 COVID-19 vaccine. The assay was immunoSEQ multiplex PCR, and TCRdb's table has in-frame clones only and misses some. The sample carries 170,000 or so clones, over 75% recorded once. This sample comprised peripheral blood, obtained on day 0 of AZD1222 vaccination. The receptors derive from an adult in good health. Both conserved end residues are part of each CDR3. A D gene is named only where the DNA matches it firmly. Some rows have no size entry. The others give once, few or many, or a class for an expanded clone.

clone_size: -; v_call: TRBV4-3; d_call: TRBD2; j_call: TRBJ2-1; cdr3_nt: TGCGCCAGCAGCCAAGATTTCGGGGGGGCCTCCTACAATGAGCAGTTCTTC; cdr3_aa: CASSQDFGGASYNEQFF
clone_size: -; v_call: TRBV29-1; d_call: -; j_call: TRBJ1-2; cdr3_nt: TGCAGCGTTCGCACCCATCCTGGCTACACCTTC; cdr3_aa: CSVRTHPGYTF
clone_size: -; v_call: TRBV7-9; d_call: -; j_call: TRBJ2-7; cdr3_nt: TGTGCCAGCAGCTTAATGGGGTCCCACGAGCAGTACTTC; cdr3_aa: CASSLMGSHEQYF
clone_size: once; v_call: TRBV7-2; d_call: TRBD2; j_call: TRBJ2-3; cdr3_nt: TGTGCCAGCAGCTTTGGCGCGGCGGGGGGGCCGGGAGATACGCAGTATTTT; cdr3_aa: CASSFGAAGGPGDTQYF
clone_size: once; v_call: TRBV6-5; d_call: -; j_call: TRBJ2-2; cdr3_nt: TGTGCCAGCAGGGGGCGTTCGAACACCGGGGAGCTGTTTTTT; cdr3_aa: CASRGRSNTGELFF
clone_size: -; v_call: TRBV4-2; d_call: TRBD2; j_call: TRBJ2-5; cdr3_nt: TGTGCCAGCAGCCAAGATCGGTCGGGACTAGCGCAAGAGACCCAGTACTTC; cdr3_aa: CASSQDRSGLAQETQYF
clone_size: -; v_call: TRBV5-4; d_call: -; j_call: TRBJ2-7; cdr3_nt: TGTGCCAGCAGCTCCACTAGCCCCCACGAGCAGTACTTC; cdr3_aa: CASSSTSPHEQYF
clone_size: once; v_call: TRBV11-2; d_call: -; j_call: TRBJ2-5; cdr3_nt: TGTGCCAGCAGCCCACAGGGGGGGCAAGAGACCCAGTACTTC; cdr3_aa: CASSPQGGQETQYF
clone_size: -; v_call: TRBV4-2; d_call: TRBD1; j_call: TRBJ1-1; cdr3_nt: TGTGCCAGCAGCCCAGGGACAGATGAAGCTTTCTTT; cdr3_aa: CASSPGTDEAFF
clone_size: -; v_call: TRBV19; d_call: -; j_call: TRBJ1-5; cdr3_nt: TGTGCCAGTAGTATAGCGGGGAGAGGGGTCAATCAGCCCCAGCATTTT; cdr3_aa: CASSIAGRGVNQPQHF
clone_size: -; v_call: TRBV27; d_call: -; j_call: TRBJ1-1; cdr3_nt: TGTGCCAGCAAAGAAAGAACGGGGGGCACTGAAGCTTTCTTT; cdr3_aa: CASKERTGGTEAFF
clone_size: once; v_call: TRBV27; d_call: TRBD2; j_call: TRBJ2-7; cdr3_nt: TGTGCCAGCAGCCTGAAGCGGGGGGACTCCTACGAGCAGTACTTC; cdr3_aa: CASSLKRGDSYEQYF
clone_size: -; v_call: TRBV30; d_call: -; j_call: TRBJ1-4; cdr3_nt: TGTGCCTGTACACTCACAGGTGCTACTAATGAAAAACTGTTTTTT; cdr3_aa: CACTLTGATNEKLFF
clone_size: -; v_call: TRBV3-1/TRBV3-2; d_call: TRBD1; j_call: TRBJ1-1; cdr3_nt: TGTGCCAGCAGCCCGGGACAGGGGTTTAGGAAGAACACTGAAGCTTTCTTT; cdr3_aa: CASSPGQGFRKNTEAFF
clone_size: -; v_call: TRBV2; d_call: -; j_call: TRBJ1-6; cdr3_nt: TGTGCCAGCAGTGAAGCGGCACAGCTTAATTCACCCCTCCACTTT; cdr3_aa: CASSEAAQLNSPLHF
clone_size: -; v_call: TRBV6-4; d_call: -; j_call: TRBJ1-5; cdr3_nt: TGTGCCAGCAGTGAAAAGGTGGGGAGCAATCAGCCCCAGCATTTT; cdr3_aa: CASSEKVGSNQPQHF
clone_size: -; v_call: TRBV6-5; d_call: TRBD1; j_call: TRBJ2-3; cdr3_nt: TGTGCCAGCAGTTACTCACCAGGGGGCAAAGATACGCAGTATTTT; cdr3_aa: CASSYSPGGKDTQYF
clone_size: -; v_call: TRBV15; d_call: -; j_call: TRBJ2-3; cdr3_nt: TGTGCCACCGGAAATAATGCAGATACGCAGTATTTT; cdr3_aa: CATGNNADTQYF
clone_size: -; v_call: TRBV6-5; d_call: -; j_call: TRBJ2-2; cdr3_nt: TGTGCCAGCAGGGAGAACACCGGGGAGCTGTTTTTT; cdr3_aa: CASRENTGELFF
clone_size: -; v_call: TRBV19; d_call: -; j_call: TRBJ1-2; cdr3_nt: TGTGCCAGCTCCGGGGGATGGGGGGACTTTAGCTATGGCTACACCTTC; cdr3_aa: CASSGGWGDFSYGYTF